These T cell receptor beta chains were read from a single sample in a study of blood T cell repertoires in COVID-19. Method: immunoSEQ multiplex PCR; TCRdb's copy keeps in-frame clones and lacks some. The data hold fewer than 300,000 clones, with more than 85% observed a single time. The sequenced sample was peripheral blood. These receptors originate from a man aged 25 to 45 with acute or convalescent COVID-19. Both conserved end residues are part of each CDR3. Fields, in order: clone size, V gene, J gene, D gene, CDR3 protein, CDR3 DNA. The D gene is left open where the match is weak. Rows may omit the clone size; those that give it use once, few, many or a size class.

>.|TRBV12-3/TRBV12-4|TRBJ2-1|.
CASSRSGNEQFF
TGTGCCAGCAGTAGGTCCGGGAATGAGCAGTTCTTC
>.|TRBV18|TRBJ2-1|.
CASSPINNEQFF
TGTGCCAGCTCACCAATAAACAATGAGCAGTTCTTC
>.|TRBV6-6|TRBJ1-5|.
CATMTGRNQPQHF
TGTGCCACCATGACAGGTCGCAATCAGCCCCAGCATTTT
>.|TRBV6-5|TRBJ2-7|TRBD1
CASGQGLSEQYF
TGTGCCAGTGGACAGGGGTTATCCGAGCAGTACTTC
>once|TRBV2|TRBJ2-7|TRBD2
CASSEKGVLAGDYEQYF
TGTGCCAGCAGTGAAAAGGGCGTTCTAGCGGGGGACTACGAGCAGTACTTC
>.|TRBV24-1|TRBJ2-1|.
CATSPVGLNEQFF
TGTGCCACCTCCCCTGTCGGACTCAATGAGCAGTTCTTC
>.|TRBV28|TRBJ1-1|.
CASSPSGLEGTEAFF
TGTGCCAGCAGTCCATCGGGGTTGGAGGGTACTGAAGCTTTCTTT
>few|TRBV2|TRBJ1-5|.
CASIEGRVRGQPQHF
TGTGCCAGCATAGAAGGCAGGGTTCGAGGTCAGCCCCAGCATTTT
>.|TRBV4-2|TRBJ1-4|.
CASSQVDPQGPQKLFF
TGTGCCAGCAGCCAAGTGGATCCACAGGGTCCCCAAAAACTGTTTTTT
>once|TRBV28|TRBJ1-1|.
CASSFKLRGPTEAFF
TGTGCCAGCAGTTTCAAACTCAGGGGACCCACTGAAGCTTTCTTT
>.|TRBV12-3/TRBV12-4|TRBJ1-1|.
CASSFFTREEAFF
TGTGCCAGCAGTTTTTTCACGAGAGAGGAAGCTTTCTTT
>.|TRBV7-9|TRBJ2-5|.
CASSLRTSRTQYF
TGTGCCAGCAGCTTACGAACGTCTAGGACCCAGTACTTC
>.|TRBV3-1/TRBV3-2|TRBJ1-1|.
CASSQVRGRSEAFF
TGTGCCAGCAGCCAAGTAAGGGGGAGATCTGAAGCTTTCTTT
>.|TRBV10-1|TRBJ2-1|TRBD1
CASSGSSGQGSDNEQFF
TGCGCCAGCAGCGGGAGCTCGGGACAGGGGTCGGACAATGAGCAGTTCTTC
>.|TRBV9|TRBJ2-7|.
CASSKSLAPSSYEQYF
TGTGCCAGCAGCAAGAGCCTAGCGCCGAGCTCCTACGAGCAGTACTTC
>few|TRBV5-3|TRBJ1-1|.
CARSTPLEAFF
TGTGCCAGAAGCACCCCACTTGAAGCTTTCTTT
>.|TRBV7-3|TRBJ2-6|.
CASSFSGGAGANVLTF
TGTGCCAGCAGCTTTTCGGGTGGCGCTGGGGCCAACGTCCTGACTTTC
>.|TRBV19|TRBJ2-2|TRBD2
CASSAGLWGGELFF
TGTGCCAGTAGTGCGGGACTATGGGGCGGGGAGCTGTTTTTT
>.|TRBV19|TRBJ2-5|TRBD1
CASSRDRGETQYF
TGTGCCAGTAGTAGGGACAGGGGCGAGACCCAGTACTTC
>.|TRBV5-1|TRBJ2-1|.
CATSLEGAVRINEQFF
TGCGCCACCAGCTTAGAAGGAGCCGTCCGGATCAATGAGCAGTTCTTC
>.|TRBV6-5|TRBJ2-3|TRBD2
CASSYSSSGEGDTQYF
TGTGCCAGCAGTTACTCGTCTAGCGGAGAGGGAGATACGCAGTATTTT
>.|TRBV19|TRBJ2-6|TRBD1
CASSNPGGATGANVLTF
TGTGCCAGTAGTAATCCAGGGGGCGCAACCGGGGCCAACGTCCTGACTTTC
>.|TRBV6-5|TRBJ1-6|TRBD1
CASSQQGINSPLHF
TGTGCCAGCAGCCAACAGGGGATTAATTCACCCCTCCACTTT
>.|TRBV5-1|TRBJ2-7|.
CASSPDRTAHYEQYF
TGCGCCAGCAGCCCCGACAGAACCGCTCACTACGAGCAGTACTTC
>.|TRBV6-5|TRBJ2-7|TRBD1
CASSLGQGAYEQYF
TGTGCCAGCAGTTTGGGACAGGGGGCTTACGAGCAGTACTTC
>.|TRBV6-1|TRBJ1-2|.
CASSEGTGLMGYTF
TGTGCCAGCAGTGAAGGAACAGGATTGATGGGATACACCTTC
>.|TRBV28|TRBJ2-4|TRBD1
CASSPDRGRTKNIQYF
TGTGCCAGCAGCCCCGACAGGGGCAGAACCAAAAACATTCAGTACTTC
>.|TRBV4-2|TRBJ2-3|.
CASSQGQFTDTQYF
TGTGCCAGCAGCCAAGGGCAATTCACAGATACGCAGTATTTT
>.|TRBV19|TRBJ1-2|.
CATGQGMGYTF
TGTGCCACAGGGCAGGGGATGGGCTACACCTTC
>.|TRBV5-1|TRBJ1-4|TRBD1
CASSSGTVEKLFF
TGCGCCAGCAGCTCCGGGACAGTTGAAAAACTGTTTTTT
>.|TRBV5-1|TRBJ2-1|.
CASSPRGEWVNEQFF
TGCGCCAGCAGCCCCAGGGGGGAGTGGGTCAATGAGCAGTTCTTC
>once|TRBV6-5|TRBJ1-2|.
CASIHGGSGRDGYTF
TGTGCCAGCATTCACGGGGGGTCGGGGCGGGATGGCTACACCTTC
>few|TRBV4-1|TRBJ1-1|.
CASRKQGNTEAFF
TGCGCCAGCCGGAAACAGGGCAACACTGAAGCTTTCTTT
>.|TRBV11-1|TRBJ1-1|.
CASSLLRGTEAFF
TGTGCCAGCAGCTTATTGAGGGGGACTGAAGCTTTCTTT
>.|TRBV6-5|TRBJ1-2|TRBD1
CASSYRAGGYGYTF
TGTGCCAGCAGTTATAGGGCAGGGGGTTATGGCTACACCTTC
>.|TRBV6-1|TRBJ2-7|TRBD1
CASSDRTGVPREQYF
TGTGCCAGCAGTGATCGGACAGGGGTTCCCCGCGAGCAGTACTTC
>.|TRBV6-6|TRBJ1-2|.
CASSYNTGFSGYTF
TGTGCCAGCAGCTATAATACAGGGTTTAGTGGCTACACCTTC
>.|TRBV23-1|TRBJ2-7|.
CASYEGVSSYEQYF
TGCGCCAGCTACGAAGGGGTTAGCTCCTACGAGCAGTACTTC
>.|TRBV27|TRBJ1-5|.
CASGPRSSNQPQHF
TGTGCCAGCGGTCCACGGTCTAGCAATCAGCCCCAGCATTTT
>.|TRBV5-5|TRBJ2-7|.
CASSPPGAYEQYF
TGTGCCAGCAGCCCTCCCGGGGCCTACGAGCAGTACTTC
>.|TRBV12-3/TRBV12-4|TRBJ2-7|TRBD2
CASSFGTNYEQYF
TGTGCCAGCAGTTTCGGGACTAACTACGAGCAGTACTTC
>few|TRBV12-5|TRBJ1-5|.
CASTPPGKVGQPQHF
TGTGCTAGTACCCCACCGGGGAAGGTAGGGCAGCCCCAGCATTTT
>.|TRBV27|TRBJ2-2|.
CASSGLETSAELFF
TGTGCCAGCAGTGGCCTAGAGACTTCGGCGGAGCTGTTTTTT
>.|TRBV30|TRBJ1-3|.
CAWSWGGNSGNTIYF
TGTGCCTGGAGTTGGGGCGGAAACTCTGGAAACACCATATATTTT